A selection of T cell receptor beta chains follows, all from one sample in a study of shared clonotypes between healthy human individuals. Using immunoSEQ multiplex PCR, the repertoire was profiled, and TCRdb retains in-frame clones only, with some absent. The sample shows over a million clones, around 75% of them seen only once. Material: memory CD4+ T cells sorted from blood. The source of these receptors is a man aged 18-30 years in good health. CDR3s leave out the opening cysteine and the closing phenylalanine or tryptophan.

>TRBJ2-3|TRBV2
ASSEIRGSTDTQY
>TRBJ2-7|TRBV5-6
ASSSLQLATSSYEQY
>TRBJ1-5|TRBV28
ASSGEVGGKNQPQH
>TRBJ2-1|TRBV5-5
ASSLFTSWGGYNEQF
>TRBJ1-5|TRBV19
ASSTREGIQPQH
>TRBJ2-4|TRBV29-1
SVEDLAGGKNIQY
>TRBJ1-1|TRBV5-1
ASSLDVPVNTEAF
>TRBJ2-7|TRBV4-2
ASSPVVGVYEQY
>TRBJ2-7|TRBV28
ASSSRGRNYEQY
>TRBJ2-2|TRBV6-6
ASSYTGMNTGELF
>TRBJ2-1|TRBV5-1
ASSSGTGGYNEQF
>TRBJ2-5|TRBV5-1
ASSPLLSSQETQY
>TRBJ2-1|TRBV7-2
ASSSTSGTTIEQF
>TRBJ2-5|TRBV5-1
ASSRGDTQETQY
>TRBJ1-1|TRBV6-5
ASKRQGATTEAF
>TRBJ2-4|TRBV28
ASSFGLAGGPNIQY
>TRBJ2-7|TRBV2
ASSPALSSYEQY
>TRBJ1-5|TRBV2
ASSGTQGALINQPQH
>TRBJ2-1|TRBV15
ATSRDGYTLPSNEQF
>TRBJ2-7|TRBV18
ASSPEQMSSYEQY
>TRBJ1-1|TRBV19
ATMAARTTEAF
>TRBJ2-3|TRBV10-3
ASGRGGTDTQY
>TRBJ2-3|TRBV27
ASSYFADTQY
>TRBJ1-1|TRBV12-5
ASGLALMMPEAF
>TRBJ1-2|TRBV30
ARSPGQGGYT
>TRBJ1-5|TRBV4-1
ASSPLGINQPQH
>TRBJ1-6|TRBV7-2
ASSLRGGGGSVSPLH
>TRBJ1-4|TRBV7-2
ASSLEGSWGKLF
>TRBJ1-1|TRBV6-5
ASSTTGVMNTEAF
>TRBJ1-6|TRBV18
ASSPGQGASNSPLH
>TRBJ1-3|TRBV5-5
ASSLRGDRSGNTIY
>TRBJ2-3|TRBV19
ASTDRGLRTDTQY
>TRBJ1-1|TRBV30
AWSVSAGGRGTEAF
>TRBJ1-1|TRBV7-2
ASSPPPLNTEAF
>TRBJ2-7|TRBV19
ASSLRRSSYEQY
>TRBJ2-3|TRBV18
ASSPGNTVTGSTDTQY
>TRBJ2-3|TRBV18
ASSPLPPGVY
>TRBJ2-7|TRBV27
ASSSGRRQY
>TRBJ2-7|TRBV10-3
ATEGGSTYEQY
>TRBJ2-7|TRBV2
ASSFEYEQY
>TRBJ2-1|TRBV7-9
ASNLAGLDNEQF
>TRBJ2-1|TRBV7-3
ASSLGLAGGQQF
>TRBJ2-7|TRBV2
ASSVLTYEQY
>TRBJ2-1|TRBV10-2
ASRLGGSLVEQF
>TRBJ2-7|TRBV27
ASSPRVSYEQY